This paragraph covers one T cell receptor beta chain sequence. Repertoires were generated with immunoSEQ multiplex PCR, while TCRdb's copy carries only in-frame clones and drops some. Of 85,000 to 100,000 clones listed, approximately 94% are singletons. The data belong to a study of technical replicates of blood from a handful of donors. The TCR originated in a human donor in good health. The sample consisted of T cells isolated from PBMCs.

This chain's CDR3 is CATSDRREAFF. CDR3 DNA: TGTGCCACCTCAGACAGGCGCGAAGCTTTCTTT. This chain uses TRBV19 with TRBJ1-1; D might be TRBD1 (6 bases). Trimming left V 10 bases short and J 8 bases short, with 14 bases between. The germline gives CDR1 LNHDA, CDR2 SQIVND (reference sequence). The CDR3 has 11 residues.